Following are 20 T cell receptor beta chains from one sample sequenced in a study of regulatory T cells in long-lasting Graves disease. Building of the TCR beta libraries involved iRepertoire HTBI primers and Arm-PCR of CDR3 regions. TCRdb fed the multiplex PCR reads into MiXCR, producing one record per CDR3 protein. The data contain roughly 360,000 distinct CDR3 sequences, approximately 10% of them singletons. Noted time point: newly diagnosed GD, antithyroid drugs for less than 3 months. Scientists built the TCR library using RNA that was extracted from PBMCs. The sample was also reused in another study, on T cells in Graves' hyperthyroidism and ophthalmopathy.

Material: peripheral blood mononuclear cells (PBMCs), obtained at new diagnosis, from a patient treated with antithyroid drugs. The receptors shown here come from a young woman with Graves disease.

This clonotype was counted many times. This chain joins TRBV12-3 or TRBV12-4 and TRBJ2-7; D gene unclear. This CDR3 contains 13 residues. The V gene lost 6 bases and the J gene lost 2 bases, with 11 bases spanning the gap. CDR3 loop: CASSPRSAYEQYF. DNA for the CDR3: TGTGCCAGCAGCCCTCGCAGCGCCTACGAGCAGTACTTC.

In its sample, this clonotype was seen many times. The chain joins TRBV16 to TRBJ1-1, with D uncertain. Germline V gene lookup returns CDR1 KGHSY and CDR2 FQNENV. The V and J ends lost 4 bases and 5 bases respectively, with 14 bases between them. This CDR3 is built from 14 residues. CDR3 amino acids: CASSPLGGGTEAFF. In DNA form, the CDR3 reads TGTGCCAGCAGCCCTCTCGGTGGAGGGACTGAAGCTTTCTTT.

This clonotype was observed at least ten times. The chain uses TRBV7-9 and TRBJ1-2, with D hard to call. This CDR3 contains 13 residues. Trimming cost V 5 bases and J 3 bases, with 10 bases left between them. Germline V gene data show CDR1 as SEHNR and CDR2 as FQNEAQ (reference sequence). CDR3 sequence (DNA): TGTGCCAGCAGCCCAACCGGCGACTATGGCTACACCTTC. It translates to CASSPTGDYGYTF.

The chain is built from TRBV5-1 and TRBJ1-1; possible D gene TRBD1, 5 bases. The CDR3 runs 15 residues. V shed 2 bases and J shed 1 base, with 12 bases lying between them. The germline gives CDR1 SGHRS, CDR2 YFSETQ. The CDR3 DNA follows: TGCGCCAGCAGCTTCGCCGGACATACGAACACTGAAGCTTTCTTT. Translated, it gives CASSFAGHTNTEAFF.

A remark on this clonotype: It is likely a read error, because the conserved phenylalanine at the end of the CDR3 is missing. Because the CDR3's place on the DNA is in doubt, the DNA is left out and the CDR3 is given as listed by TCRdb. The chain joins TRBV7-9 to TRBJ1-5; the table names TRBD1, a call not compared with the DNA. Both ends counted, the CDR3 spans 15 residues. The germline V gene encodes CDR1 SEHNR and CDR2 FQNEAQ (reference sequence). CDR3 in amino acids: CASSSGQTSDQPKHL.

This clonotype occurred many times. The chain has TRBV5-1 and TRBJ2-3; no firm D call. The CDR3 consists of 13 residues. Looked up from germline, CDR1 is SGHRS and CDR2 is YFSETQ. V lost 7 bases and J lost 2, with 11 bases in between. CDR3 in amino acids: CASRDTFTDTQYF. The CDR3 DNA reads TGCGCCAGCCGAGACACCTTCACAGATACGCAGTATTTT.

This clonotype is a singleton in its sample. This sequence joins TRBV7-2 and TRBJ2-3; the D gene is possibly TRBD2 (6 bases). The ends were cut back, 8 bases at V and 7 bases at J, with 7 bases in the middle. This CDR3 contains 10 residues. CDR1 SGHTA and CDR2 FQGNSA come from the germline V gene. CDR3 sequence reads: CASGRNTQYF. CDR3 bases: TGTGCCAGCGGGAGGAATACGCAGTATTTT.

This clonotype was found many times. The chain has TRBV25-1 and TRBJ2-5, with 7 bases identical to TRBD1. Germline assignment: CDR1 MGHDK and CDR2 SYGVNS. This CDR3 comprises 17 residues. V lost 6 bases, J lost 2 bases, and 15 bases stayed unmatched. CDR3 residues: CASSSGPLGTVQETQYF. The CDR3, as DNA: TGTGCCAGCAGCAGTGGTCCCCTCGGGACAGTGCAAGAGACCCAGTACTTC. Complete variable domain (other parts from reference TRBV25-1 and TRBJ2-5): EADIYQTPRYLVIGTGKKITLECSQTMGHDKMYWYQQDPGMELHLIHYSYGVNSTEKGDLSSESTVSRIRTEHFPLTLESARPSHTSQYLCASSSGPLGTVQETQYFGPGTRLLVL.

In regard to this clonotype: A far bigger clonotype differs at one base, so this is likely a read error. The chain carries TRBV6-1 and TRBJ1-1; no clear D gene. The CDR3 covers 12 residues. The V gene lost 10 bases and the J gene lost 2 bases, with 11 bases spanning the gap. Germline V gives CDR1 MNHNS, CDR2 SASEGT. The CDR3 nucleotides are TGTGCCAACGGGGAGGGCAACACTGAAGCTTTCTTT. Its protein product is CANGEGNTEAFF.

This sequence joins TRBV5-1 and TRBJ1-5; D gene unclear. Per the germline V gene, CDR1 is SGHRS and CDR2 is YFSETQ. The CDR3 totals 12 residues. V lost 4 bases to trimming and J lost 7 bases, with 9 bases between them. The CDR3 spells CASSPTGQPQHF. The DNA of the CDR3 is TGCGCCAGCAGCCCCACCGGGCAGCCCCAGCATTTT.

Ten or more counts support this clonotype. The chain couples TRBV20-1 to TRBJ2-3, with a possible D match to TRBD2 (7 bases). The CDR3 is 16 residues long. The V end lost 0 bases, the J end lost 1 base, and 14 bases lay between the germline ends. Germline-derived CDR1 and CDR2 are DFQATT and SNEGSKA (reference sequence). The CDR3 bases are TGCAGTGCTAGAGATAGTAGGGAGGGGGGCACAGATACGCAGTATTTT. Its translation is CSARDSREGGTDTQYF.

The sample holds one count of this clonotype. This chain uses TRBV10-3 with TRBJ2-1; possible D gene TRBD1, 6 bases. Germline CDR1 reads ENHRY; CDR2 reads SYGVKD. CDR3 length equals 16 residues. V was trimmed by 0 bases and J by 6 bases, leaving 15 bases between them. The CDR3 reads CAISESTGKWGNEQFF. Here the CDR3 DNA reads TGTGCCATCAGTGAGTCTACAGGGAAATGGGGCAATGAGCAGTTCTTC.

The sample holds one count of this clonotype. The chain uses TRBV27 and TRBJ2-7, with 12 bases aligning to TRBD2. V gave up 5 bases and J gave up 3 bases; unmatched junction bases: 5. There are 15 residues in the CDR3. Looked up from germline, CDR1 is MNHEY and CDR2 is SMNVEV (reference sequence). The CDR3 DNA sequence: TGTGCCAGCAGTCCAAGACTAGCGGGGGACTACGAGCAGTACTTC. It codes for CASSPRLAGDYEQYF.

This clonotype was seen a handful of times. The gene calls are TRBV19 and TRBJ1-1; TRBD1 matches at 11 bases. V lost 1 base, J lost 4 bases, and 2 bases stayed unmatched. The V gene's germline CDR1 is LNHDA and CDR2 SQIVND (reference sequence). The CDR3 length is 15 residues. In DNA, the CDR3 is TGTGCCAGTAGTATAGTTGGGACAGGGGGCACTGAAGCTTTCTTT. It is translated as CASSIVGTGGTEAFF.

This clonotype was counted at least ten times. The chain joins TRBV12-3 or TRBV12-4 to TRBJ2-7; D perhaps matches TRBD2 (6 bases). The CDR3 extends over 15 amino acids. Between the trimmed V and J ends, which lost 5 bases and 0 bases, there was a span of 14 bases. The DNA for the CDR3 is TGTGCCAGCAGTCCCGGGACTCCAAGCTCCTACGAGCAGTACTTC. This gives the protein CASSPGTPSSYEQYF.

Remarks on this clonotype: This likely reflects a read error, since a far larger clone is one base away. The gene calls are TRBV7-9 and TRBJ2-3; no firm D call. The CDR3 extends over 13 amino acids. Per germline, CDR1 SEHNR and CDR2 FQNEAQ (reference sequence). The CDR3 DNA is TGTGCCAGCAGCTTTCGGAGCACAGATACGCGGTATTTT. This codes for CASSFRSTDTRYF.

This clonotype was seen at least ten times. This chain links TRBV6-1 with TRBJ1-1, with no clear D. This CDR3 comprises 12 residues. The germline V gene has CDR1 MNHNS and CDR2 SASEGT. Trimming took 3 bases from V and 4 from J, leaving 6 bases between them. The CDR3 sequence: CASSDPITEAFF. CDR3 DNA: TGTGCCAGCAGTGACCCGATCACTGAAGCTTTCTTT.

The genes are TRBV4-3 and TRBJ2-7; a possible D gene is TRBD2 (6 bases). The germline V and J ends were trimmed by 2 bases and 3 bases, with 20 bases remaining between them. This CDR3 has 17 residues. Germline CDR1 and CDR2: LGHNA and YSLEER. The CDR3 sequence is CASSQNLQGSGSYEQYF. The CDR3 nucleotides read TGCGCCAGCAGCCAAAATCTCCAAGGTAGCGGAAGCTACGAGCAGTACTTC.

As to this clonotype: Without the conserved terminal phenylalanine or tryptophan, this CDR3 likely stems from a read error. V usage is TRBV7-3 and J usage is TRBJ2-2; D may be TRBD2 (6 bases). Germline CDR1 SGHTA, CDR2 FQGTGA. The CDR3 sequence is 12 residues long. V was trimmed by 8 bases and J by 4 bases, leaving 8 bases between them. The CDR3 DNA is TGTGCCAGCGGGGGGATCACCGGGGAGCTGTTTTCT. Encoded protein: CASGGITGELFS.

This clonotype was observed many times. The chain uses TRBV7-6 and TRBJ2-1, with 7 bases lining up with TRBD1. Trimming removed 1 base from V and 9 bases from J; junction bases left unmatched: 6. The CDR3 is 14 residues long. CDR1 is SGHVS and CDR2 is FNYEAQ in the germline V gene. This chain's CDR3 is CASSLGAGGGEQFF. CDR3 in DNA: TGTGCCAGCAGCTTAGGGGCAGGGGGTGGTGAGCAGTTCTTC.